The rows below give T cell receptor beta chains drawn from one sample of a study of regulatory T cells in long-lasting Graves disease. Each CDR3 protein gets one entry after TCRdb re-called the multiplex PCR reads with MiXCR. Here the sample spans 440,000 or so distinct CDR3 sequences, 16% being singletons. These data also featured in a second study, about T cells in Graves' hyperthyroidism and ophthalmopathy.

The input for sequencing was peripheral blood mononuclear cells (PBMCs), taken at new diagnosis, from a patient treated with antithyroid drugs. These receptors all come from a woman aged 25 to 39 with Graves disease. Each CDR3 is given with its conserved first and last residue. Each record gives: J gene, V gene, clone size, D gene, CDR3 protein, CDR3 DNA. The D gene is left open where the match is weak. The size field is filled for only some rows; it gives once, few, many or a size class.

TRBJ2-1	TRBV11-2	many	TRBD2	CASSYPGTSGRNEQFF	TGTGCCAGCAGCTACCCCGGGACTAGCGGGAGAAATGAGCAGTTCTTC
TRBJ1-2	TRBV28	many	TRBD1	CASSDRGVNYGYTF	TGTGCCAGCAGCGACAGGGGGGTTAACTATGGCTACACCTTC
TRBJ2-3	TRBV10-3	-	TRBD2	CATTGTSAAGGGTDTQYF	TGTGCCACTACCGGGACTAGCGCGGCCGGCGGGGGCACAGATACGCAGTATTTT
TRBJ2-3	TRBV5-6	few	-	CASSPQFPDTQYF	TGTGCCAGCAGCCCCCAATTTCCAGATACGCAGTATTTT
TRBJ1-3	TRBV19	few	TRBD1	CASSADRRNTIYF	TGTGCCAGTAGTGCGGACAGGCGAAACACCATATATTTT
TRBJ2-1	TRBV7-9	-	-	CASSHRTPQKTYNEQFF	TGTGCCAGCAGCCACCGGACTCCACAAAAAACCTACAATGAGCAGTTCTTC
TRBJ2-3	TRBV11-2	many	-	CASSLDHEGASTDTQYF	TGTGCCAGCAGCTTAGATCATGAGGGAGCCAGCACAGATACGCAGTATTTT
TRBJ2-7	TRBV28	many	TRBD1	CASSFGTGGYEQYF	TGTGCCAGCAGTTTCGGGACAGGGGGTTACGAGCAGTACTTC
TRBJ2-1	TRBV29-1	many	TRBD2	CSVESSGESNEQFF	TGCAGCGTTGAGAGTAGCGGGGAGTCGAATGAGCAGTTCTTC
TRBJ2-2	TRBV20-1	many	-	CSANFLGELFF	TGCAGTGCCAACTTCCTCGGGGAGCTGTTTTTT
TRBJ2-7	TRBV12-3/TRBV12-4	many	-	CASSRRHPVTF	TGTGCCAGCAGTCGAAGACACCCGGTGACGTTC
TRBJ2-3	TRBV7-7	many	-	CASSYGGSADTQYF	TGTGCTAGCAGCTACGGAGGCTCCGCAGATACGCAGTATTTT
TRBJ1-6	TRBV25-1	-	-	CASSTEYNSPLHF	TGTGCCAGCAGTACCGAGTATAATTCACCCCTCCACTTT
TRBJ1-5	TRBV5-5	-	-	CASSSRTFNQPQHF	TGTGCCAGCAGCAGTAGGACTTTTAATCAGCCCCAGCATTTT
TRBJ1-5	TRBV12-3/TRBV12-4	many	-	CASSLRRYQPQHF	TGTGCCAGCAGTTTACGGAGGTATCAGCCCCAGCATTTT
TRBJ1-4	TRBV6-5	few	-	CASSSPLRVGEKLFF	TGTGCCAGCAGTTCCCCCCTCAGGGTGGGGGAAAAACTGTTTTTT
TRBJ1-5	TRBV20-1	many	-	CSAWTDSGNQPQHF	TGCAGTGCCTGGACAGATTCGGGCAATCAGCCCCAGCATTTT
TRBJ2-4	TRBV4-1	few	TRBD2	CASSPPGESGKSKNIQYF	TGCGCCAGCAGCCCTCCGGGGGAAAGCGGGAAATCCAAAAACATTCAGTACTTC
TRBJ1-1	TRBV19	many	-	CASSIGGNTEAFF	TGTGCCAGTAGTATTGGAGGGAACACTGAAGCTTTCTTT
TRBJ2-5	TRBV14	once	TRBD2	CASSQDLLAGRETQYF	TGTGCCAGCAGCCAAGATCTACTAGCGGGACGAGAGACCCAGTACTTC
TRBJ1-5	TRBV28	many	-	CASRLPGPDNQPQHF	TGTGCCAGCCGACTCCCCGGGCCGGATAATCAGCCCCAGCATTTT
TRBJ2-7	TRBV12-3/TRBV12-4	-	-	CASSLIAGSYEQYF	TGTGCCAGCAGTTTAATAGCAGGTTCCTACGAGCAGTACTTC
TRBJ2-6	TRBV28	many	-	CASSLSGAGGANVLTF	TGTGCCAGCAGTTTATCAGGGGCAGGTGGGGCCAACGTCCTGACTTTC
TRBJ2-3	TRBV7-2	many	TRBD2	CASTPGGHTDTQYF	TGTGCCAGCACCCCGGGGGGGCACACAGATACGCAGTATTTT
TRBJ1-1	TRBV20-1	many	-	CSAQLQNTEAFF	TGCAGTGCCCAACTTCAGAACACTGAAGCTTTCTTT
TRBJ2-1	TRBV5-5	many	-	CASSLTRVEFF	TGTGCCAGCAGCTTGACCAGGGTTGAGTTCTTC
TRBJ2-7	TRBV5-1	-	TRBD2	CASSLDSSGVLVQYF	TGCGCCAGCAGCTTGGATTCTAGCGGGGTTCTCGTGCAGTACTTC
TRBJ1-1	TRBV29-1	many	-	CSVEEATEAFF	TGCAGCGTTGAAGAGGCGACTGAAGCTTTCTTT